This T cell receptor (beta chain) was documented in a study of blood T cell repertoires in COVID-19. Whole-study context: Sites in the United States, Italy and Spain provided acute and convalescent COVID-19 samples. PBMCs, B-cell-depleted T cells, or T cells were the source of the cDNA or gDNA that made up the material.

Per the original data handling: Reference gene primer amplification yielded estimated nucleated cell counts. Assay: immunoSEQ multiplex PCR; the TCRdb copy retains only in-frame clones and omits some. V and J calls and clone size are as listed in that table; D and trimming were resolved from the DNA. The top ten hold 5.5% to 7% of the sample, which has some 320,000 clones, 88% seen once. This CDR3 comprises 16 residues. Germline V gene lookup returns CDR1 MGHRA and CDR2 YSYEKL. Trimming removed 0 bases from V and 0 bases from J, with 9 bases in between. The sequence was obtained from a young woman who had recovered from COVID-19. The sequenced material came from peripheral blood. The V and J genes are TRBV4-1 and TRBJ1-3; D gene unclear. CDR3 bases: TGCGCCAGCAGCCAAGATCGCAGGATCTCTGGAAACACCATATATTTT. Its translation: CASSQDRRISGNTIYF.